Sequencing of this TCR beta chain was carried out in a study of blood T cell repertoires in COVID-19. Study information: PBMCs, B-cell-depleted T cells, or T cells provided the cDNA or gDNA that made up the material.

Of note for this clone: A junction boundary mismatches the germline segment, possibly from a read error.

Original processing notes: Amplification with reference gene primers provided the estimates of nucleated cell counts. The assay was immunoSEQ multiplex PCR, and TCRdb's table has in-frame clones only and misses some. V and J calls plus clone size are reproduced from that table; the DNA served to infer D and trimming. The sample includes 140,000 or so clones, 65% to 85% of them seen just once. The CDR3 spans 11 residues. Germline lookup yields CDR1 KGHSH and CDR2 LQKENI. This TCR came from a woman in her fifties or sixties with acute or convalescent COVID-19. Input material: peripheral blood. The J gene is TRBJ2-7, the V gene TRBV18, with D perhaps matching TRBD1 (6 bases). CDR3 sequence (DNA): TGTGCCAGCTCACCACCGATACACCAGGGGTTC. This encodes CASSPPIHQGF. Full variable domain (outside the CDR3, taken from reference TRBV18 and TRBJ2-7): NAGVMQNPRHLVRRRGQEARLRCSPMKGHSHVYWYRQLPEEGLKFMVYLQKENIIDESGMPKERFSAEFPKEGPSILRIQQVVRGDSAAYFCASSPPIHQGFGPGTRLTVT.